This entry is about one T cell receptor beta chain. A multiplex PCR was run with 60 Vbeta primers and 13 Jbeta primers. The repertoire was sequenced with immunoSEQ multiplex PCR; TCRdb's copy has only in-frame clones and lacks some. This table has about 140,000 clones, around 80% appearing once. These data are taken from a study of cytomegalovirus exposure and HLA in healthy donors. The CDR3 covers 16 residues. Germline V gene sequence: CDR1 LNHNV, CDR2 YYDKDF (reference sequence). V was clipped by 1 base and J by 3 bases; unmatched bases: 3. The clonotype comes from a man aged 18 to 30 in good health and CMV-seropositive. The sequencing sample was made of PBMCs. V gene TRBV15 combines with J gene TRBJ2-3; 11 nucleotides agree with TRBD2. The CDR3 DNA sequence: TGTGCCACCAGCAGAGTTTTAGCGGGAGGGACAGATACGCAGTATTTT. Its translation is CATSRVLAGGTDTQYF.